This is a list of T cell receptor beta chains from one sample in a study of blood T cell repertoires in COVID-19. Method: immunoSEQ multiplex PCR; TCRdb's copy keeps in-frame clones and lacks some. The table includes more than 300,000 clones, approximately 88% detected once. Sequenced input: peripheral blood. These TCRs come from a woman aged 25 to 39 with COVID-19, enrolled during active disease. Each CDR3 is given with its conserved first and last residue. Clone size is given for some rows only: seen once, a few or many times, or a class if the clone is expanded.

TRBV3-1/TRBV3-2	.	CASSLWQKNTEAFF
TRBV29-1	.	CSARTDQETQYF
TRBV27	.	CASRALTGAGYTEAFF
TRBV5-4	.	CASSLGQGRTSGNTIYF
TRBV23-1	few	CASSRAFVGAGYTF
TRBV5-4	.	CASSPTGTSYEQYF
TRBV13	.	CASSLAPRDNEQFF
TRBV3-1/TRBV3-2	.	CASSQDRVSGNTIYF
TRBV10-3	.	CAISESGLQYF
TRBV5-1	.	CASSLDRVGTGELFF
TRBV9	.	CASSVAVGANVLTF
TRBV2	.	CASSVQGIPYGYTF
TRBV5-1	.	CASMVGANTEAFF
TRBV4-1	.	CASSQGGASGGNEQFF
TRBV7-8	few	CASSNRDNGSYTF
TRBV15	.	CATSRDGQGADEQYF
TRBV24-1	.	CATSDFGRDYGYTF
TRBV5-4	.	CASSYDLGQGKDGYTF
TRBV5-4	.	CASSSRTSGADNEQFF
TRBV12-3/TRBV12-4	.	CASSPGDTYGYTF
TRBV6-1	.	CASSDRKAEAFF
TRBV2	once	CASSSLRNQPQHF
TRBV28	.	CASSSTGTAERGEQFF
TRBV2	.	CASIEGTSYTF
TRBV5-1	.	CASSKGQGSPLHF
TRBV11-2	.	CASSLDLGGSGETQYF
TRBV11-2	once	CASSLGLGSYNEQFF
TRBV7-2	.	CASSFRGETQYF
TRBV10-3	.	CAISARDKSYNEQFF
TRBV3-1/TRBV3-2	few	CASSQYSGAYEQYF
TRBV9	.	CASSAERETQYF
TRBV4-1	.	CASSQLHRGELEAFF
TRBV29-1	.	CSVDGGDEQFF
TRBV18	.	CASSPGLGGQPQHF
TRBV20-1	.	CSASIRGLWNQPQHF
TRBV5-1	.	CASSQTPQGNYEQYF
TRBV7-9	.	CASSHKPGGRTDTQYF
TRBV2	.	CASRVQGGDYGYTF
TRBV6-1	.	CASSEGTVVGDTQYF
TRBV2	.	CAASRSVFQPQHF
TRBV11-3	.	CASSLASRGEYGYTF
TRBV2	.	CASSATGLNSKNIQYF
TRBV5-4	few	CASRDRGGETQYF
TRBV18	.	CASSHRQGRGERSPLHF
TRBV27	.	CASSLSGNQPQHF
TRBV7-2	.	CASSLAGAPNNEQFF
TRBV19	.	CATGSGRWVFDNEQFF
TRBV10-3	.	CATSPGQGWTEAFF
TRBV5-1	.	CASSLEGQGWSPLHF
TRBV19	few	CASSTRTSGSYEQYF
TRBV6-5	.	CASSPDSNYGYTF
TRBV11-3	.	CASSPRGGASWNEQFF
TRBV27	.	CASSLYRGSEKLFF
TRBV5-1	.	CASSLGVETQYF